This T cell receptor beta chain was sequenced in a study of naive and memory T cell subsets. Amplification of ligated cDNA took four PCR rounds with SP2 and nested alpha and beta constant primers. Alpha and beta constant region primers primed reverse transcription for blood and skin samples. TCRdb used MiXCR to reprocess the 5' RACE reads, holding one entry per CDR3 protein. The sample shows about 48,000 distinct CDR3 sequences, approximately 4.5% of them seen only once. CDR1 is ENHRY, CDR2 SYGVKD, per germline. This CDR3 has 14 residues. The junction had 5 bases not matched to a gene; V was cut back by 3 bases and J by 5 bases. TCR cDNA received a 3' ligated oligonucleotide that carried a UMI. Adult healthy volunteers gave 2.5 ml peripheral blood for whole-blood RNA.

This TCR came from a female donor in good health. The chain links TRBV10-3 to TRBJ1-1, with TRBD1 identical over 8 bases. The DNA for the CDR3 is TGTGCCATCAGTGAAAACAGGGGGAAGACTGAAGCTTTCTTT. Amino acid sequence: CAISENRGKTEAFF.